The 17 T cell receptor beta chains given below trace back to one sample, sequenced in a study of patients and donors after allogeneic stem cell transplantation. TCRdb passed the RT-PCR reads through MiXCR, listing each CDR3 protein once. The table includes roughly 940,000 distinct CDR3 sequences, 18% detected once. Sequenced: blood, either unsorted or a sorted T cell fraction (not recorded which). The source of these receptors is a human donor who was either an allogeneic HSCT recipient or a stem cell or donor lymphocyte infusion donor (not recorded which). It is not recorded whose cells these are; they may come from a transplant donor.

CDR3 sequence (DNA): TGTGCCATCAGTGATGATCGGCAGGGGAGAAGTGTGGGTAGAAGTGTCACCTTC. This encodes CAISDDRQGRSVGRSVTF. The genes are TRBV10-3 and TRBJ1-2; maybe TRBD1 (6 bases). CDR1 is ENHRY and CDR2 is SYGVKD in the germline V gene. V gave up 3 bases and J gave up 13 bases, with 33 bases separating them. The CDR3 runs 18 residues.

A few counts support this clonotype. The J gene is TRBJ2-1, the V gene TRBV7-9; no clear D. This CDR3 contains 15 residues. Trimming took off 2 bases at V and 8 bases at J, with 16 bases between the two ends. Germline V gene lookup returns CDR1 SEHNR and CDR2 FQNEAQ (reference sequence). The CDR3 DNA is TGTGCCAGCAGCTTAATTGGCGGTACTGGGGATGAGCAGTTCTTC. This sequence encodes CASSLIGGTGDEQFF.

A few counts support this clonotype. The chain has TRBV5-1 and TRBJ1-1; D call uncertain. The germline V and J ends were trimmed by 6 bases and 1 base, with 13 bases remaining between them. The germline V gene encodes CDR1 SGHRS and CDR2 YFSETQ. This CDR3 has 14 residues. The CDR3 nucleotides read TGCGCCAGCACCACAGCGGTAGGGAACACTGAAGCTTTCTTT. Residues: CASTTAVGNTEAFF.

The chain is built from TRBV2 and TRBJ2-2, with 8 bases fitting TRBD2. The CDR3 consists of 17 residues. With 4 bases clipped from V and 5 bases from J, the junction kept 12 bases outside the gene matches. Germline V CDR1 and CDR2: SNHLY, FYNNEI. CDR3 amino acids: CASSGTSPPPPTGELFF. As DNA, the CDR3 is TGTGCCAGCAGTGGGACTAGCCCACCTCCTCCGACCGGGGAGCTGTTTTTT.

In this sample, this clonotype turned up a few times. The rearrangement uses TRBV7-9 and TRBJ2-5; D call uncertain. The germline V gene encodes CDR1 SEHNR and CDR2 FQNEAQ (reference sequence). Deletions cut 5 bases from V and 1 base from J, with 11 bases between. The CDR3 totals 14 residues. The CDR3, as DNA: TGTGCCAGCAGCGGAGTGGAGAGCCAAGAGACCCAGTACTTC. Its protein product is CASSGVESQETQYF.

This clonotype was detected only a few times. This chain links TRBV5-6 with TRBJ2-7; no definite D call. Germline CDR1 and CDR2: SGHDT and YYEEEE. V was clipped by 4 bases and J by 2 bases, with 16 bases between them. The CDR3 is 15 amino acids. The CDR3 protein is CASSRHSRGPYEQYF. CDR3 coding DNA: TGTGCCAGCAGCCGACACTCGAGAGGACCCTACGAGCAGTACTTC.

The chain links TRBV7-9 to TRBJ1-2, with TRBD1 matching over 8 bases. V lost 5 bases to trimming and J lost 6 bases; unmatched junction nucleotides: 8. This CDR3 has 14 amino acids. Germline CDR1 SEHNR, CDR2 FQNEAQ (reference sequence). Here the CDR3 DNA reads TGTGCCAGCAGCCCAGGACAGGGAGGCCATGGCTACACCTTC. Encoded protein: CASSPGQGGHGYTF.

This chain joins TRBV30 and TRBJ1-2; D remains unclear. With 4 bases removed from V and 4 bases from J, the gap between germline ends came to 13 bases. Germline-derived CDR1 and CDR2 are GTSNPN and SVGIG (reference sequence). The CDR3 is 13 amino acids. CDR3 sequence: CAWKRSTTYGYTF. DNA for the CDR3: TGTGCCTGGAAGAGGTCGACTACCTATGGCTACACCTTC.

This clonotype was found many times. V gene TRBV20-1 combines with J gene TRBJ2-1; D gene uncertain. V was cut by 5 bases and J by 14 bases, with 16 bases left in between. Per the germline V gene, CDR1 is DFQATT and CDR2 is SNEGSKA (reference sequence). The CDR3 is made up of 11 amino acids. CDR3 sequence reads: CSASRRAIEFF. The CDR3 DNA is TGCAGTGCTTCCCGACGGGCTATAGAGTTCTTC.

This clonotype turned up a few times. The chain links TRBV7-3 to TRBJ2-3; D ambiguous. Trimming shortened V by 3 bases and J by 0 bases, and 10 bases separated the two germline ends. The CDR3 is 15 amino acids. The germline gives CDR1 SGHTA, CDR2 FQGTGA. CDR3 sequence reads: CASSFFGRSTDTQYF. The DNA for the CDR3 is TGTGCCAGCAGCTTTTTCGGTCGTAGCACAGATACGCAGTATTTT.

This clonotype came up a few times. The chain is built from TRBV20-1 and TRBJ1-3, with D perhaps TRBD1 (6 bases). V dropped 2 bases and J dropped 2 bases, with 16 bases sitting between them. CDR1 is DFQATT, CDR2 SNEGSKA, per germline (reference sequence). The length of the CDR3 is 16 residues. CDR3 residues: CSARRWGAIAGNTIYF. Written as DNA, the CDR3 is TGCAGTGCTAGAAGGTGGGGGGCAATAGCTGGAAACACCATATATTTT.

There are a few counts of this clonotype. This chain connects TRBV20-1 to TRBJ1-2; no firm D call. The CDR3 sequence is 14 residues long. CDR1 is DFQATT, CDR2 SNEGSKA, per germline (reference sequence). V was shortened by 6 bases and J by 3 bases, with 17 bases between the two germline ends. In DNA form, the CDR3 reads TGCAGTGCACCCTTGGTTGGTCCTTACTATGGCTACACCTTC. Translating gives CSAPLVGPYYGYTF.

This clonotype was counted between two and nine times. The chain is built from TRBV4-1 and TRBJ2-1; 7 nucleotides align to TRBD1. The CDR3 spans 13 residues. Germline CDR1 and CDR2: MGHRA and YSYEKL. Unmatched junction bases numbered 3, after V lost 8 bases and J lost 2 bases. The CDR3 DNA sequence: TGCGCCAGCGGGACAGTCCCCTACAATGAGCAGTTCTTC. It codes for CASGTVPYNEQFF.

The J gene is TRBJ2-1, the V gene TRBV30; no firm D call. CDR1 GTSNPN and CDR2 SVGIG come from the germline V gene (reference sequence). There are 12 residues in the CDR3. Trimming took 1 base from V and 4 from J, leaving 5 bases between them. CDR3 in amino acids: CAWSAEYNEQFF. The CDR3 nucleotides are TGTGCCTGGAGTGCAGAATACAATGAGCAGTTCTTC.

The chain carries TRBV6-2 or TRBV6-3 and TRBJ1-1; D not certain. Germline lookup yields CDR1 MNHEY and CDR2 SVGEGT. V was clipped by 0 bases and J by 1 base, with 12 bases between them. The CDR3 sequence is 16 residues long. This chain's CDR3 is CASSYSMAAPNTEAFF. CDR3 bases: TGTGCCAGCAGTTACTCGATGGCAGCACCGAACACTGAAGCTTTCTTT.

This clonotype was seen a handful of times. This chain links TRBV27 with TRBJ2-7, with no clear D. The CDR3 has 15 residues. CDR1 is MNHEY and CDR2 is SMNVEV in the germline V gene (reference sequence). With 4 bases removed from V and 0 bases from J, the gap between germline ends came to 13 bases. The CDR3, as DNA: TGTGCCAGCAGTTCTACACTCCTCAACTCCTACGAGCAGTACTTC. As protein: CASSSTLLNSYEQYF.

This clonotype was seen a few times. The CDR3 DNA follows: TGTGCCAGCAGCTCCTCCTCCGGGGTAGAGCAGTACTTC. This translates into CASSSSSGVEQYF. V usage is TRBV7-2 and J usage is TRBJ2-7, with D tentatively TRBD2 (5 bases). The CDR3 length is 13 residues. V lost 4 bases and J lost 7, with 14 bases in between. Germline loops: CDR1 SGHTA, CDR2 FQGNSA. Together with reference TRBV7-2 and TRBJ2-7, the CDR3 gives the full variable domain: GAGVSQSPSNKVTEKGKDVELRCDPISGHTALYWYRQSLGQGLEFLIYFQGNSAPDKSGLPSDRFSAERTGGSVSTLTIQRTQQEDSAVYLCASSSSSGVEQYFGPGTRLTVT.